This T cell receptor (beta chain) was identified during a study of T cells in Graves' hyperthyroidism and ophthalmopathy. RNA transcripts yielded amplified TCR beta CDR3 regions. The primer set for the first-round RT-PCR of the TCR CDR3 was HTBI. Using its own MiXCR run on the multiplex PCR reads, TCRdb lists one record per CDR3 protein. Of about 380,000 distinct CDR3 sequences in the sample, about 18% were seen once. Clinical Activity Scores of at least 3, NOSPECS grades of at least 4 and durations under 3 months characterized ophthalmopathy patients. In regard to this clonotype: Its cognate antigen is unknown.

After removal of 4 bases from V and 4 bases from J, the junction contained 7 bases not matched to a gene. The CDR3 is 15 residues long. In germline, CDR1 is SGHRS, CDR2 YFSETQ. Findings of the study overall: Ophthalmopathy, as predicted by the model, came a median approximately 5.9 months after the prediction.

The receptor's source is a man aged 18 to 30 with Graves' ophthalmopathy. Sequenced input: blood. V gene TRBV5-1 combines with J gene TRBJ2-5; 10 bases map to TRBD2. The CDR3 DNA reads as TGCGCCAGCAGCATTAGCGGGGGGCCAGGAGAGACCCAGTACTTC. Protein: CASSISGGPGETQYF.